A selection of T cell receptor beta chains follows, all from one sample in a study of vaccination effects on CD4 cells after COVID-19. The antigens for these receptors are not known. TCRdb's table, derived via immunoSEQ multiplex PCR, lists solely in-frame clones and lacks some. The data contain about 54,000 clones, 80% to 85% of them singletons. The sample here was CD4+ T cells from PBMCs cultured with HCoV-229E spike peptides, taken before COVID-19 vaccination. The receptors shown here come from a human donor who received a COVID-19 vaccine. CDR3s include the opening cysteine and the closing phenylalanine or tryptophan. Fields, in order: D gene, V gene, J gene, clone size, CDR3 protein, CDR3 DNA. D genes are given only for firm matches. Not every row has a clone size; where given, it reads once, few, many or a size class.

-	TRBV10-3	TRBJ1-1	once	CAISDPDTMNTEAFF	TGTGCCATCAGCGATCCGGACACCATGAACACTGAAGCTTTCTTT
TRBD2	TRBV5-4	TRBJ2-1	-	CASSSGGSYNEQFF	TGTGCCAGCAGTAGCGGGGGGTCTTACAATGAGCAGTTCTTC
TRBD1	TRBV5-6	TRBJ1-2	-	CASSADRGRGGYTF	TGTGCCAGCAGCGCGGACAGGGGGCGTGGTGGCTACACCTTC
-	TRBV6-5	TRBJ2-4	-	CASREGWDIQYF	TGTGCCAGCAGGGAGGGATGGGACATTCAGTACTTC
TRBD1	TRBV18	TRBJ2-6	-	CASSLGQGASAGANVLTF	TGTGCCAGCTCACTGGGACAGGGGGCAAGCGCTGGGGCCAACGTCCTGACTTTC
-	TRBV11-2	TRBJ2-1	-	CASSLGVMYEQFF	TGTGCCAGCAGCCTCGGGGTTATGTATGAGCAGTTCTTC
-	TRBV6-2/TRBV6-3	TRBJ1-2	-	CASSYSQVPVNYGYTF	TGTGCCAGCAGTTACTCGCAAGTACCAGTTAACTATGGCTACACCTTC
TRBD1	TRBV2	TRBJ1-3	-	CASSVQGAAGNTIYF	TGTGCCAGCAGTGTGCAGGGGGCTGCTGGAAACACCATATATTTT
-	TRBV19	TRBJ1-1	once	CASSRVYTEAFF	TGTGCCAGTAGTCGGGTTTACACTGAAGCTTTCTTT
-	TRBV2	TRBJ1-3	-	CAAGVSGNTIYF	TGTGCCGCCGGGGTCTCTGGAAACACCATATATTTT
-	TRBV5-1	TRBJ2-3	-	CASSLADGAMDTQYF	TGCGCCAGCAGCTTGGCCGACGGGGCGATGGATACGCAGTATTTT
-	TRBV5-4	TRBJ2-5	-	CASSPPRGRVGPQETQYF	TGTGCCAGCAGCCCCCCGAGGGGGAGGGTCGGACCTCAAGAGACCCAGTACTTC
TRBD1	TRBV6-5	TRBJ1-1	-	CASSRTGGTEAFF	TGTGCCAGCAGTAGGACAGGGGGCACTGAAGCTTTCTTT
-	TRBV6-5	TRBJ2-1	-	CASSSPLNEQFF	TGTGCCAGCAGTAGCCCTTTGAATGAGCAGTTCTTC
TRBD1	TRBV28	TRBJ1-6	-	CASRRTGGGGSPLHF	TGTGCCAGCAGGCGAACAGGGGGCGGGGGTTCACCCCTCCACTTT
-	TRBV3-1/TRBV3-2	TRBJ1-4	-	CASSHRGEAEKLFF	TGTGCCAGCAGCCACAGGGGTGAGGCTGAAAAACTGTTTTTT
TRBD1	TRBV2	TRBJ1-4	-	CASRRPGTGYATNEKLFF	TGTGCCAGCAGACGTCCCGGGACAGGTTACGCAACTAATGAAAAACTGTTTTTT
-	TRBV30	TRBJ1-6	-	CAWSIERGPLHF	TGTGCCTGGAGTATTGAGAGGGGCCCCCTCCACTTT
-	TRBV2	TRBJ1-3	-	CALWKGGNTIYF	TGTGCCCTTTGGAAGGGGGGAAACACCATATATTTT
-	TRBV5-1	TRBJ2-1	-	CASSPRDPSRGLGYNEQFF	TGCGCCAGCAGCCCCCGGGATCCCTCTCGAGGGCTGGGATACAATGAGCAGTTCTTC
-	TRBV28	TRBJ1-1	-	CASSLPRNTEAFF	TGTGCCAGCAGTCTACCGAGGAACACTGAAGCTTTCTTT
-	TRBV7-2	TRBJ2-1	once	CASSLGDTYNEQFF	TGTGCCAGCAGCTTGGGGGACACATACAATGAGCAGTTCTTC
TRBD2	TRBV4-1	TRBJ2-3	-	CASSQFFYSGAGGSTDTQYF	TGCGCCAGCAGCCAATTCTTCTATTCTGGGGCGGGGGGGAGCACAGATACGCAGTATTTT
-	TRBV7-9	TRBJ1-1	-	CASSQTRDGLNTEAFF	TGTGCCAGCAGCCAAACCCGGGACGGACTAAACACTGAAGCTTTCTTT
-	TRBV6-6	TRBJ1-5	-	CASSTYRENQPQHF	TGTGCCAGCAGTACCTACAGAGAAAATCAGCCCCAGCATTTT